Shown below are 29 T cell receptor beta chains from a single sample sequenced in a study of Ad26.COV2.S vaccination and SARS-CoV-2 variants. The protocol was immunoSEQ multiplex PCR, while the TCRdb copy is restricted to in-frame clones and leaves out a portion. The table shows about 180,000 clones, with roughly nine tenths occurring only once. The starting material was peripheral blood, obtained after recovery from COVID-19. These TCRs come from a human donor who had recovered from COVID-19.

CDR3 in DNA: TGTGCCAGTAGGCCTTCTAGCGGGAGCCCCTACGAGCAGTACTTC. It encodes CASRPSSGSPYEQYF. This chain uses TRBV19 with TRBJ2-7; 10 nucleotides line up with TRBD2. This CDR3 region has 15 residues. Germline V gene lookup returns CDR1 LNHDA and CDR2 SQIVND (reference sequence). Germline trimming cut 6 bases from V and 2 bases from J; bases unmatched to any gene: 7.

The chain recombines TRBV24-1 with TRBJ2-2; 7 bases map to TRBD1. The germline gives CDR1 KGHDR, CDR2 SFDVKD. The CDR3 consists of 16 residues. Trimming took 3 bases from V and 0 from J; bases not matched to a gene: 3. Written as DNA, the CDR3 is TGTGCCACCAGTGATCCAGGGGGTCCGAACACCGGGGAGCTGTTTTTT. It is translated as CATSDPGGPNTGELFF.

In DNA form, the CDR3 reads TGTGCCTGGAGCGCAGGTTCCTACGAGCAGTACTTC. Translation gives CAWSAGSYEQYF. V is TRBV30 and J is TRBJ2-7; D call uncertain. The CDR3 has 12 amino acids. Trimming stripped 3 bases from V and 1 base from J, with 7 bases between. Germline V gives CDR1 GTSNPN, CDR2 SVGIG (reference sequence).

The CDR3: CSVYRDRGEKLFF. DNA for the CDR3: TGCAGCGTTTACCGGGACAGGGGTGAAAAACTGTTTTTT. The rearrangement joins TRBV29-1 to TRBJ1-4; 10 bases are a match to TRBD1. J was trimmed by 7 bases and V by 5 bases; bases with no gene match: 4. Germline V gives CDR1 SQVTM, CDR2 ANQGSEA. The CDR3 has 13 residues.

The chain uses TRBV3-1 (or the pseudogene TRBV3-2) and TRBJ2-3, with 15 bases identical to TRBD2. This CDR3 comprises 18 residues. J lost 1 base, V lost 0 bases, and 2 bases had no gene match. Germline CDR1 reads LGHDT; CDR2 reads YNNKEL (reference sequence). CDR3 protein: CASSQEGLAGGGTDTQYF. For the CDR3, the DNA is TGTGCCAGCAGCCAAGAGGGACTAGCGGGGGGTGGCACAGATACGCAGTATTTT.

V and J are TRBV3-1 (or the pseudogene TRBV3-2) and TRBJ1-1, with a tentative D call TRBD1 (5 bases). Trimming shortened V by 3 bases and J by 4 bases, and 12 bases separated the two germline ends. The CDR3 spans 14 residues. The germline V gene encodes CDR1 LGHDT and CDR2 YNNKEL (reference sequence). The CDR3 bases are TGTGCCAGCAGCCATGGGGACGTTTTCACTGAAGCTTTCTTT. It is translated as CASSHGDVFTEAFF.

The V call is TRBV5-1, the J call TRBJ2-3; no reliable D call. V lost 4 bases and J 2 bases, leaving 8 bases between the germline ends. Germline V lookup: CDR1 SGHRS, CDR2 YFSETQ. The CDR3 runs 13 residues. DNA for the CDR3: TGCGCCAGCAGCCAGCTATTCACAGATACGCAGTATTTT. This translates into CASSQLFTDTQYF.

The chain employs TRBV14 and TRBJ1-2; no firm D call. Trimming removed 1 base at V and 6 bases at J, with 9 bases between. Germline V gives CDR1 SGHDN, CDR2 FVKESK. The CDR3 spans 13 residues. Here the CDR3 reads CASSQVAGNGYTF. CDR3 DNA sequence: TGTGCCAGCAGCCAAGTCGCGGGAAATGGCTACACCTTC. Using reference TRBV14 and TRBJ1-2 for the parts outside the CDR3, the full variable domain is EAGVTQFPSHSVIEKGQTVTLRCDPISGHDNLYWYRRVMGKEIKFLLHFVKESKQDESGMPNNRFLAERTGGTYSTLKVQPAELEDSGVYFCASSQVAGNGYTFGSGTRLTVV.

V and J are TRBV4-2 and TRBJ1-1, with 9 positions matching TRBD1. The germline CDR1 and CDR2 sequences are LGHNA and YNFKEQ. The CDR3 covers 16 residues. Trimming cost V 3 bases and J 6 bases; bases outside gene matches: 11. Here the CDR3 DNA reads TGTGCCAGCAGCCACTCACCCGGACAGGGGTCCCCTGAAGCTTTCTTT. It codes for CASSHSPGQGSPEAFF.

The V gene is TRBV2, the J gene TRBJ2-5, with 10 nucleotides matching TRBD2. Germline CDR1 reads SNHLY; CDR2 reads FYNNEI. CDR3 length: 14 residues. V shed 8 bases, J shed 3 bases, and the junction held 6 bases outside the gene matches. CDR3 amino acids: CASQPGLAEETQYF. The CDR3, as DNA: TGTGCCAGCCAGCCCGGACTAGCGGAAGAGACCCAGTACTTC.

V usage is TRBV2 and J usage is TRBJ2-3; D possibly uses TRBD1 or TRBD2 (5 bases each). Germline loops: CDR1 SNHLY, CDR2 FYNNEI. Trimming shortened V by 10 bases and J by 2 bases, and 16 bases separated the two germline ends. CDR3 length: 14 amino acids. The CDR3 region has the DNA TGTGCCACAGCCCGGGACCCATACACAGATACGCAGTATTTT. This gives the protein CATARDPYTDTQYF.

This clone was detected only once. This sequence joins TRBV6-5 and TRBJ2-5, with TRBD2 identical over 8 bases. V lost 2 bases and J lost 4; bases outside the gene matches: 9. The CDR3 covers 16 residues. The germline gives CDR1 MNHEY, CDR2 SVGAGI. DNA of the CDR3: TGTGCCAGCAGTTACGGTCTAAGCGGGGGCGGAGAGACCCAGTACTTC. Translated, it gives CASSYGLSGGGETQYF.

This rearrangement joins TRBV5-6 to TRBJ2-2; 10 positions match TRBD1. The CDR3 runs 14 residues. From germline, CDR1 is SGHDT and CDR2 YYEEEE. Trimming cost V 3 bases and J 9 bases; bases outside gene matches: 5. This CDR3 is CASSWTGGLRELFF. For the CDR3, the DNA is TGTGCCAGCAGCTGGACAGGGGGGCTCCGGGAGCTGTTTTTT. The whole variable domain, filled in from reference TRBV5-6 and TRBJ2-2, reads DAGVTQSPTHLIKTRGQQVTLRCSPKSGHDTVSWYQQALGQGPQFIFQYYEEEERQRGNFPDRFSGHQFPNYSSELNVNALLLGDSALYLCASSWTGGLRELFFGEGSRLTVL.

CDR3 coding DNA: TGTGCCAGTAGTATTCTCGCGGGACTAGCAAAGAATGAGCAGTTCTTC. It yields the protein CASSILAGLAKNEQFF. This chain uses TRBV19 with TRBJ2-1, with 9 bases matching TRBD2. The CDR3 runs to 16 residues. Germline values: CDR1 LNHDA, CDR2 SQIVND (reference sequence). V gave up 3 bases and J gave up 7 bases; unmatched junction bases: 10. The full variable domain, rest sourced from reference TRBV19 and TRBJ2-1, is DGGITQSPKYLFRKEGQNVTLSCEQNLNHDAMYWYRQDPGQGLRLIYYSQIVNDFQKGDIAEGYSVSREKKESFPLTVTSAQKNPTAFYLCASSILAGLAKNEQFFGPGTRLTVL.

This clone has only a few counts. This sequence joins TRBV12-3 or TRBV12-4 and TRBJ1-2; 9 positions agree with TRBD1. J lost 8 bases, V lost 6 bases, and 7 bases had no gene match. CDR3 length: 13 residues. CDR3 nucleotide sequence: TGTGCCAGCAGCGATACCACAGGGGGCGGCTACACCTTC. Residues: CASSDTTGGGYTF.

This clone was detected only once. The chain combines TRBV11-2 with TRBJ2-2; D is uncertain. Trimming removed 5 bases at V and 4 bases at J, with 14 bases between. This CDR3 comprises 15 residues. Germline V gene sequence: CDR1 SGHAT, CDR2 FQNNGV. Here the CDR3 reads CASSIVKVLTGELFF. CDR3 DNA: TGTGCCAGCAGCATCGTAAAGGTTCTCACCGGGGAGCTGTTTTTT.

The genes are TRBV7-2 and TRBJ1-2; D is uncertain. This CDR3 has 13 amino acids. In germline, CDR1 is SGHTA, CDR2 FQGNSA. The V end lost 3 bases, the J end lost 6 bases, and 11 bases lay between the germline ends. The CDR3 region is CASSFGVLNGYTF. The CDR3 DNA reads TGTGCCAGCAGCTTCGGAGTATTGAATGGCTACACCTTC.

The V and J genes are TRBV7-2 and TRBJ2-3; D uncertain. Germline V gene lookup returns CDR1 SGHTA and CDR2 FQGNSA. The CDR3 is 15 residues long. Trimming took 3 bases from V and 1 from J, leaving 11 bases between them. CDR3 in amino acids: CASSFPSLGTDTQYF. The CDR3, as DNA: TGTGCCAGCAGCTTTCCGTCCCTAGGCACAGATACGCAGTATTTT.

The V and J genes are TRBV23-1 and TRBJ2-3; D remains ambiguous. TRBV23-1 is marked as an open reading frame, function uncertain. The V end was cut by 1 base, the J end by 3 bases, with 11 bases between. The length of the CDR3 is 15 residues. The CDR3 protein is CASSQWAQETDTQYF. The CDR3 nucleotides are TGCGCCAGCAGTCAATGGGCTCAGGAAACAGATACGCAGTATTTT.

The CDR3 here is CASSQTSSGNTIYF. For the CDR3, the DNA is TGTGCCAGCAGCCAGACAAGCTCTGGAAACACCATATATTTT. This chain links TRBV5-8 with TRBJ1-3; D unresolved. The CDR3 contains 14 residues. Germline CDR1 is SGHTS and CDR2 is YDEGEE. Trimming shortened V by 4 bases and J by 0 bases, and 8 bases separated the two germline ends.

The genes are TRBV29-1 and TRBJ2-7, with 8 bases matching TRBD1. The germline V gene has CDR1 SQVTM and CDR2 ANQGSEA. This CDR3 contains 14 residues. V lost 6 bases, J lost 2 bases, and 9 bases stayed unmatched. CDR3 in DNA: TGCAGCGTGACGACAGGGGTGCCAACCTACGAGCAGTACTTC. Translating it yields CSVTTGVPTYEQYF.

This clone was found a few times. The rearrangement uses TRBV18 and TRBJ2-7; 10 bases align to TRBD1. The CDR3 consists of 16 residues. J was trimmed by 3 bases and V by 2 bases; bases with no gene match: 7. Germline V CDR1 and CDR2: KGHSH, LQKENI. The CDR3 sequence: CASSPSGTGEGYEQYF. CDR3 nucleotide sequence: TGTGCCAGCTCACCATCAGGGACAGGGGAAGGCTACGAGCAGTACTTC.

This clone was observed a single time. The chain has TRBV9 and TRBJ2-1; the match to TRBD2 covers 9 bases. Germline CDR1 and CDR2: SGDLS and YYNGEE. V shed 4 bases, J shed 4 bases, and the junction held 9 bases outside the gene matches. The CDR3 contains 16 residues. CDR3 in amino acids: CASSNFTSGLYNEQFF. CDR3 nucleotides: TGTGCCAGCAGCAATTTCACTAGCGGGTTATACAATGAGCAGTTCTTC.

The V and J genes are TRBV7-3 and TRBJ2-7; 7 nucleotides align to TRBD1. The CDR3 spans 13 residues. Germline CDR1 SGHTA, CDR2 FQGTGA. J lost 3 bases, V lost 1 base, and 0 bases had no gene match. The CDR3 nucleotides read TGTGCCAGCAGCTTAAACAGGGGCTACGAGCAGTACTTC. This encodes CASSLNRGYEQYF.

The CDR3 is CASSSPPAYGYTF. The CDR3 DNA sequence: TGTGCCAGCAGTTCCCCTCCCGCCTATGGCTACACCTTC. This chain uses TRBV28 with TRBJ1-2; D gene unclear. The CDR3 runs to 13 residues. Germline V CDR1 and CDR2: MDHEN, SYDVKM. Trimming took 4 bases from V and 4 from J, leaving 10 bases between them.

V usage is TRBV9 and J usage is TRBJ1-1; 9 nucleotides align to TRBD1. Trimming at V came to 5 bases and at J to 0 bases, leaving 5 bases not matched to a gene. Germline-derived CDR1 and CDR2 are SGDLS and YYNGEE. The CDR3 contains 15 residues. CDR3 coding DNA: TGTGCCAGCAGTGGGACAGGGACCATGAACACTGAAGCTTTCTTT. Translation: CASSGTGTMNTEAFF. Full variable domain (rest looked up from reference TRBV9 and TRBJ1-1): DSGVTQTPKHLITATGQRVTLRCSPRSGDLSVYWYQQSLDQGLQFLIQYYNGEERAKGNILERFSAQQFPDLHSELNLSSLELGDSALYFCASSGTGTMNTEAFFGQGTRLTVV.

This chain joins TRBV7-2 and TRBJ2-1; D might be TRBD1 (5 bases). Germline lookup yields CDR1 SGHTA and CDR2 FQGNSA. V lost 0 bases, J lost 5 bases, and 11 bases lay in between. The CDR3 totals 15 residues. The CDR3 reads CASSLARQYDNEQFF. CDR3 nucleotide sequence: TGTGCCAGCAGCTTAGCTAGACAGTACGACAATGAGCAGTTCTTC.

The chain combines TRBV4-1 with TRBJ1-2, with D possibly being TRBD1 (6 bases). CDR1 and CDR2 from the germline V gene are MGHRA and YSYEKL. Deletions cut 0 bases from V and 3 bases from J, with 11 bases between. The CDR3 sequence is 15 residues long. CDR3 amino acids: CASSQEHRADYGYTF. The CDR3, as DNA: TGCGCCAGCAGCCAAGAGCACAGGGCGGACTATGGCTACACCTTC.

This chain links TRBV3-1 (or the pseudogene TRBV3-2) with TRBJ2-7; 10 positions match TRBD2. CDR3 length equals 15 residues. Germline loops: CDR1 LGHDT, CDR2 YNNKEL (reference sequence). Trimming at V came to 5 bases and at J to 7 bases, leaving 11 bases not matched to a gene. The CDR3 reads CASSKLAGTSKEQYF. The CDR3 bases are TGTGCCAGCAGCAAACTAGCGGGAACCTCTAAAGAGCAGTACTTC.